The text below deals with one T cell receptor beta chain. The sample originates from a study of blood T cell repertoires in COVID-19. The overall study: T cells, B-cell-depleted T cells, or PBMCs provided the cDNA or gDNA that served as material.

Authors' processing steps: Amplifying reference gene primers gave estimates of nucleated cell counts. Clones were sequenced by immunoSEQ multiplex PCR, and TCRdb holds only the in-frame ones, with some missing. V, J and clone size are taken as reported in that table, and D and trimming were inferred from the DNA itself. The sample holds about 120,000 clones; roughly 84% are singletons and the top ten take over 3%. The participants were between about 18 and 95 years old and came from about two dozen US areas. Participants reported their clinical history, and cohort assignment relied on those reports. Sequences were obtained from PBMCs or T cells enriched from blood (not recorded which). The source is a woman aged 25 to 39 who had recovered from COVID-19.

CDR3 DNA: TGCAGCGTGGCGGCGGGGTGGTCCACTACCAATGAGCAGTTCTTC. Translated: CSVAAGWSTTNEQFF. This chain joins TRBV29-1 and TRBJ2-1, with TRBD2 as a possible D gene (6 bases). The length of the CDR3 is 15 residues. Per germline, CDR1 SQVTM and CDR2 ANQGSEA. Trimming removed 6 bases from V and 6 bases from J, with 21 bases in between.